This T cell receptor (beta chain) was sequenced in a study of cytotoxic CD8 clonotypes in ibrutinib-treated CLL. Notes on the study in general: There were few public clonotypes, and on treatment they contracted or stayed stable.

Some clones are missing from TCRdb's copy, which holds only in-frame ones; the method was immunoSEQ multiplex PCR. This sample has tens of thousands of clones, with roughly three quarters found just once. A note on this clone: The antigen remains unidentified.

CDR3 length equals 15 residues. The germline V gene encodes CDR1 SNHLY and CDR2 FYNNEI. V was trimmed by 1 base and J by 6 bases, leaving 13 bases between them. The input for sequencing was PBMCs, taken after 12 months of ibrutinib treatment. This chain connects TRBV2 to TRBJ1-5; TRBD1 might be the D (5 bases). This clonotype was sampled from a human donor with chronic lymphocytic leukemia. The CDR3 sequence is CASSEVQGAGQPQHF. The CDR3 DNA reads as TGTGCCAGCAGTGAAGTCCAGGGAGCGGGTCAGCCCCAGCATTTT.